This TCR beta chain was observed in a study of T-cell reconstitution after alpha-beta-depleted transplantation in children. TCRbeta library preparation incorporated unique molecular identifiers. TCRdb reanalysed the PCR reads using MiXCR and keeps one entry per CDR3 protein. This sample has 300,000 or so distinct CDR3 sequences, with more than 8% found just once. Trimming stripped 4 bases from V and 0 bases from J, with 12 bases between. The germline CDR1 and CDR2 sequences are KGHSH and LQKENI. This CDR3 has 15 amino acids. This clonotype showed up many times. The chain combines TRBV18 with TRBJ1-1; no firm D call. Source: PBMCs from the stem cell graft donor, taken from the stem cell graft. The TCR originated in a human donor who donated a stem cell graft to a child with SCID. DNA of the CDR3: TGTGCCAGCTCACGCCGGGTTCCGGTGAACACTGAAGCTTTCTTT. Residues: CASSRRVPVNTEAFF.